This T cell receptor beta chain was captured by sequencing in a study of siplizumab effects on memory and regulatory T cells. Assay used: immunoSEQ multiplex PCR; TCRdb lists only in-frame clones, some missing. The sample consists of approximately 100,000 clones, around 90% of them appearing once. Findings and caveats of the study: Alloreactive sequences that could be traced to unstimulated CD4+ memory cells showed a significant reduction under siplizumab.

V was trimmed by 5 bases and J by 7 bases, leaving 18 bases between them. The CDR3 consists of 14 residues. In germline, CDR1 is SGHTA, CDR2 FQGNSA. As to this clone: Its antigen is still unknown.

This chain joins TRBV7-2 and TRBJ2-7; possible D gene TRBD2, 5 bases. The TCR was taken from a human donor in good health. The sample taken for sequencing was non-Treg CD4+ T cells sorted from blood. CDR3 sequence: CASSLGIPGREQYF. The CDR3 coding sequence is TGTGCCAGCAGCCTCGGGATCCCAGGAAGAGAGCAGTACTTC.